Listed below are T cell receptor beta chains from one sample, sequenced in a study of OX40 agonist ivuxolimab in advanced cancers. TCRdb's table, derived via immunoSEQ multiplex PCR, lists solely in-frame clones and lacks some. The sample has about 33,000 clones; roughly 82% are singletons. The sample consisted of CD4+ or CD8+ T cells sorted from blood, taken in a trial of the OX40 agonist ivuxolimab. These receptors all stem from an adult with an advanced solid tumor such as melanoma, head and neck, liver or kidney cancer. Each CDR3 is given with its conserved first and last residue. A D gene is named only where the DNA matches it firmly. The size field is filled for only some rows; it gives once, few, many or a size class.

D gene	clone size	V gene	J gene	CDR3 protein	CDR3 DNA
TRBD1	.	TRBV27	TRBJ1-2	CASSVDRANYGYTF	TGTGCCAGCAGTGTGGACAGGGCCAACTATGGCTACACCTTC
TRBD1	.	TRBV4-3	TRBJ2-3	CASSHPGGQATDTQYF	TGCGCCAGCAGCCACCCCGGGGGACAGGCCACAGATACGCAGTATTTT
TRBD1	.	TRBV7-3	TRBJ2-1	CASSLEGASSYNEQFF	TGTGCCAGCAGCTTAGAGGGGGCAAGCTCCTACAATGAGCAGTTCTTC
TRBD1	.	TRBV4-1	TRBJ1-5	CASSLATGTFIHQHF	TGCGCCAGCAGCCTGGCGACAGGGACGTTCATTCACCAGCATTTT
TRBD1	.	TRBV2	TRBJ2-7	CASIALQGAYEQYF	TGTGCCAGCATAGCGTTACAGGGGGCTTACGAGCAGTACTTC
TRBD1	.	TRBV5-1	TRBJ2-2	CASSLNQGALFIGELFF	TGCGCCAGCAGCTTAAACCAGGGGGCGCTTTTTATCGGGGAGCTGTTTTTT
.	.	TRBV27	TRBJ2-7	CASSLGQGSEQYF	TGTGCCAGCAGTTTAGGGCAGGGGAGCGAGCAGTACTTC
.	.	TRBV7-2	TRBJ2-3	CASSREDPDTQYF	TGTGCCAGCAGCCGCGAGGACCCAGATACGCAGTATTTT
TRBD2	few	TRBV4-3	TRBJ2-7	CASSQGEGRYEQYF	TGCGCCAGCAGCCAAGGGGAGGGTCGATACGAGCAGTACTTC
TRBD2	.	TRBV7-9	TRBJ2-5	CASSLALTSQVQETQYF	TGTGCCAGCAGCTTAGCACTGACTAGCCAGGTTCAAGAGACCCAGTACTTC
TRBD2	.	TRBV5-6	TRBJ2-3	CASSSGTILTDTQYF	TGTGCCAGCAGCTCCGGGACTATCCTCACAGATACGCAGTATTTT
.	.	TRBV18	TRBJ2-1	CASSPGPQPGYEQFF	TGTGCCAGCTCCCCGGGGCCGCAACCCGGGTATGAGCAGTTCTTC
.	.	TRBV6-5	TRBJ1-1	CASSFSPSSNTEAFF	TGTGCCAGCAGTTTTTCGCCCTCCTCGAACACTGAAGCTTTTTTT
.	.	TRBV9	TRBJ2-7	CASSAGISDEQYF	TGTGCCAGCAGCGCCGGGATAAGCGACGAGCAGTACTTC
TRBD1	.	TRBV2	TRBJ2-3	CASSSPTGWVTDTQYF	TGTGCCAGCAGTTCCCCGACAGGGTGGGTCACAGATACGCAGTATTTT
.	.	TRBV19	TRBJ1-2	CASRRTSNPGYTF	TGTGCCAGTAGGCGGACGTCGAACCCTGGCTACACCTTC